This entry lists 29 T cell receptor beta chains sequenced from one sample in a study of shared clonotypes between healthy human individuals. Generated by immunoSEQ multiplex PCR, the TCRdb table keeps only in-frame clones and is missing some. Of 530,000 or so clones listed, approximately 79% are singletons. Input material: PBMCs. The receptors come from a woman in her 40s in good health. Some clones in this sample may be carry-over from other donors' samples.

This clone showed up just once. V usage is TRBV18 and J usage is TRBJ1-2, with D unresolved. The CDR3 is made up of 14 amino acids. V was cut by 0 bases and J by 6 bases, with 11 bases left in between. Germline V CDR1 and CDR2: KGHSH, LQKENI. The DNA for the CDR3 is TGTGCCAGCTCACCACCAGCTCGGAGGGATGGCTACACCTTC. Translated: CASSPPARRDGYTF.

The chain uses TRBV7-8 and TRBJ1-6; TRBD1 might be the D (5 bases). Germline lookup yields CDR1 SGHVS and CDR2 FQNEAQ. The CDR3 is made up of 14 amino acids. V shed 5 bases and J shed 10 bases, with 15 bases lying between them. The DNA of the CDR3 is TGTGCCAGCAGCCCTAGAGGCGGGGACTCACCCCTCCACTTT. As protein: CASSPRGGDSPLHF.

The chain employs TRBV11-2 and TRBJ2-5, with 10 bases aligning to TRBD2. Germline assignment: CDR1 SGHAT and CDR2 FQNNGV. The CDR3 covers 18 residues. V was pared by 2 bases and J by 4 bases, with 13 bases of the junction left unmatched. CDR3 DNA sequence: TGTGCCAGCAGCTTAAATCTAGCGGGAGACACCCTTGGAGAGACCCAGTACTTC. It codes for CASSLNLAGDTLGETQYF.

The V and J genes are TRBV5-1 and TRBJ2-2, with D possibly matching TRBD1 (5 bases). Germline assignment: CDR1 SGHRS and CDR2 YFSETQ. V lost 5 bases and J 10 bases, leaving 18 bases between the germline ends. This CDR3 comprises 14 residues. The CDR3: CASSWGQPSEELFF. The DNA of the CDR3 is TGCGCCAGCAGTTGGGGCCAACCATCCGAGGAGCTGTTTTTT.

This clone was observed a handful of times. The J gene is TRBJ2-4, the V gene TRBV10-1, with 9 bases that match TRBD2. The junction had 15 bases not matched to a gene; V was cut back by 4 bases and J by 8 bases. CDR1 and CDR2 (germline): WNHNN, SYGVQD (reference sequence). This CDR3 has 17 residues. Written as DNA, the CDR3 is TGCGCCAGCAGTGGACCCGTAGCGGGAGAGGGGGAGGACATTCAGTACTTC. Translating it yields CASSGPVAGEGEDIQYF.

The chain couples TRBV9 to TRBJ1-4, with a weak D call TRBD1 (5 bases). The CDR3 consists of 13 residues. The germline CDR1 and CDR2 sequences are SGDLS and YYNGEE. The V and J ends lost 0 bases and 9 bases respectively, with 9 bases between them. The DNA for the CDR3 is TGTGCCAGCAGCGTAGATTCAGGGAAAAAACTGTTTTTT. Encoded protein: CASSVDSGKKLFF.

The chain links TRBV28 to TRBJ2-2, with a tentative D call TRBD1 (5 bases). This CDR3 contains 14 residues. The germline CDR1 and CDR2 sequences are MDHEN and SYDVKM. Trimming stripped 7 bases from V and 2 bases from J, with 11 bases between. As DNA, the CDR3 is TGTGCCAGCAAGCAGGGCGTAAACACCGGGGAGCTGTTTTTT. Its protein product is CASKQGVNTGELFF.

This chain joins TRBV5-1 and TRBJ2-1; tentatively, D is TRBD2 (5 bases). This CDR3 is 16 amino acids long. Germline CDR1 is SGHRS and CDR2 is YFSETQ. V was clipped by 0 bases and J by 4 bases, with 14 bases between them. The chain's CDR3 is CASSLVVSAFYNEQFF. DNA for the CDR3: TGCGCCAGCAGCTTGGTCGTTAGCGCGTTTTACAATGAGCAGTTCTTC.

V usage is TRBV29-1 and J usage is TRBJ1-2; TRBD1 is a possible D gene (5 bases). Trimming took 7 bases from V and 6 from J, leaving 15 bases between them. Germline lookup yields CDR1 SQVTM and CDR2 ANQGSEA. This CDR3 spans 12 amino acids. The CDR3 DNA sequence: TGCAGCGCTGGAGAGCAGGGTCATGGCTACACCTTC. It is translated as CSAGEQGHGYTF.

This clone appeared a single time. V usage is TRBV6-6 and J usage is TRBJ2-1; 9 nucleotides line up with TRBD2. CDR3 length: 16 residues. Germline loops: CDR1 MNHNY, CDR2 SVGAGI (reference sequence). V trimming: 0 bases; J trimming: 7 bases; junction bases outside the gene matches: 7. CDR3 loop: CASSYSGSGSRNEQFF. CDR3 nucleotides: TGTGCCAGCAGTTACTCGGGTAGCGGGAGTAGGAATGAGCAGTTCTTC.

CDR3 loop: CASSQDSEPGDDEKLFF. The CDR3 DNA is TGTGCCAGCAGCCAAGATTCCGAACCGGGGGATGATGAAAAACTGTTTTTT. This rearrangement joins TRBV4-2 to TRBJ1-4, with D perhaps TRBD1 (5 bases). This CDR3 is 17 amino acids long. The V and J ends lost 0 bases and 6 bases respectively, with 17 bases between them. Germline V gives CDR1 LGHNA, CDR2 YNFKEQ.

The gene calls are TRBV5-1 and TRBJ2-5, with 8 bases lining up with TRBD2. The CDR3 covers 18 residues. The trim removed 0 bases at V and 4 bases at J, leaving 14 bases unmatched. Per the germline V gene, CDR1 is SGHRS and CDR2 is YFSETQ. CDR3 residues: CASSLGTLAVLGGETQYF. CDR3 sequence (DNA): TGCGCCAGCAGCTTGGGTACACTAGCGGTTCTGGGAGGAGAGACCCAGTACTTC.

V and J are TRBV28 and TRBJ2-1; a weak D match, TRBD2 (6 bases). This CDR3 has 18 residues. CDR1 and CDR2 from the germline V gene are MDHEN and SYDVKM. Between the trimmed V and J ends, which lost 1 base and 6 bases, there was a span of 22 bases. The CDR3 sequence: CASSLYVIAGPPGNEQFF. The DNA for the CDR3 is TGTGCCAGCAGTTTATATGTAATCGCGGGACCACCCGGCAATGAGCAGTTCTTC.

This chain uses TRBV5-4 with TRBJ2-7, with D unclear. The germline V and J ends were trimmed by 4 bases and 1 base, with 9 bases remaining between them. Germline V CDR1 and CDR2: SGHNT, YYREEE (reference sequence). The CDR3 spans 13 residues. The CDR3 region has the DNA TGTGCCAGCAGCCCCCGGCCTTCCTACGAGCAGTACTTC. As protein: CASSPRPSYEQYF. Combining the CDR3 with reference TRBV5-4 and TRBJ2-7 gives the whole variable domain ETGVTQSPTHLIKTRGQQVTLRCSSQSGHNTVSWYQQALGQGPQFIFQYYREEENGRGNFPPRFSGLQFPNYSSELNVNALELDDSALYLCASSPRPSYEQYFGPGTRLTVT.

CDR3 bases: TGTGCCAGCTCACCAGCCGGACGTGAGTACAATGAGCAGTTCTTC. Protein: CASSPAGREYNEQFF. The rearrangement links TRBV18 to TRBJ2-1; D remains unclear. In germline, CDR1 is KGHSH, CDR2 LQKENI. The CDR3 is 15 amino acids. V lost 2 bases, J lost 4 bases, and 12 bases lay in between.

The genes are TRBV7-6 and TRBJ2-7, with D hard to call. Trimming stripped 1 base from V and 7 bases from J, with 14 bases between. Germline V gives CDR1 SGHVS, CDR2 FNYEAQ. The CDR3 runs to 14 residues. The CDR3 nucleotides read TGTGCCAGCAGCTTAGAGGCCCTCATTGGAGAGCAGTACTTC. Protein product: CASSLEALIGEQYF.

This clone was detected a few times. This chain links TRBV21-1 with TRBJ2-1. TRBV21-1 is a recognized pseudogene. This CDR3 spans 14 amino acids. CDR3 sequence reads: CASSKALFRNEQFF. The DNA of the CDR3 is TGTGCCAGCAGCAAAGCGCTTTTTAGGAATGAGCAGTTCTTC.

This clone was counted once. The rearrangement joins TRBV18 to TRBJ2-5; TRBD1 matches at 7 bases. CDR3 size: 13 residues. With 6 bases clipped from V and 3 bases from J, the junction kept 4 bases outside the gene matches. From germline, CDR1 is KGHSH and CDR2 LQKENI. CDR3 in amino acids: CASSSGQEETQYF. The CDR3 DNA reads TGTGCCAGCTCCAGCGGACAGGAAGAGACCCAGTACTTC.

This chain connects TRBV14 to TRBJ1-1, with no clear D. In germline, CDR1 is SGHDN, CDR2 FVKESK. The CDR3 sequence is 11 residues long. V dropped 2 bases and J dropped 6 bases, with 4 bases sitting between them. The CDR3: CASSQMAEAFF. The CDR3 coding sequence is TGTGCCAGCAGCCAAATGGCTGAAGCTTTCTTT.

V is TRBV7-2 and J is TRBJ2-3; TRBD2 matches 10 bases. Trimming removed 2 bases from V and 2 bases from J; junction bases left unmatched: 4. This CDR3 is 16 amino acids long. Germline V gene sequence: CDR1 SGHTA, CDR2 FQGNSA. CDR3 in DNA: TGTGCCAGCAGCTTACCTAGCGGGAGTTTCACAGATACGCAGTATTTT. This codes for CASSLPSGSFTDTQYF.

V and J are TRBV28 and TRBJ1-2, with a weak D call TRBD1 (6 bases). The CDR3 is 16 amino acids. From germline, CDR1 is MDHEN and CDR2 SYDVKM. V was pared by 3 bases and J by 1 base, with 15 bases between. The CDR3 loop is CASSLAGALDNYGYTF. The CDR3 DNA sequence: TGTGCCAGCAGTTTGGCAGGGGCTTTGGATAACTATGGCTACACCTTC.

This chain uses TRBV7-9 with TRBJ2-7; no definite D call. The CDR3 has 13 amino acids. Germline V gene lookup returns CDR1 SEHNR and CDR2 FQNEAQ (reference sequence). The ends were cut back, 5 bases at V and 1 base at J, with 9 bases in the middle. The CDR3 DNA reads TGTGCCAGCAGCATACGAGAATCCTACGAGCAGTACTTC. Its protein product is CASSIRESYEQYF.

V is TRBV6-5 and J is TRBJ2-1; no firm D call. V lost 3 bases to trimming and J lost 1 base, with 10 bases between them. The CDR3 covers 15 residues. Per germline, CDR1 MNHEY and CDR2 SVGAGI. The CDR3 is CASSYGDTSYNEQFF. The CDR3 nucleotides read TGTGCCAGCAGTTATGGAGACACATCCTACAATGAGCAGTTCTTC.

This sequence joins TRBV9 and TRBJ2-2, with a possible D match to TRBD1 (6 bases). The CDR3 is 14 residues long. Germline loops: CDR1 SGDLS, CDR2 YYNGEE. Trimming removed 3 bases from V and 2 bases from J, with 8 bases in between. CDR3 sequence reads: CASSDRANTGELFF. CDR3 in DNA: TGTGCCAGCAGCGACAGGGCCAACACCGGGGAGCTGTTTTTT. Looking up the rest from reference TRBV9 and TRBJ2-2 gives the full variable domain: DSGVTQTPKHLITATGQRVTLRCSPRSGDLSVYWYQQSLDQGLQFLIQYYNGEERAKGNILERFSAQQFPDLHSELNLSSLELGDSALYFCASSDRANTGELFFGEGSRLTVL.

The V gene is TRBV6-4, the J gene TRBJ2-6; 7 bases are a match to TRBD2. This CDR3 spans 17 amino acids. Germline CDR1 reads MRHNA; CDR2 reads SNTAGT. Trimming took 4 bases from V and 0 from J; bases not matched to a gene: 6. In DNA form, the CDR3 reads TGTGCCAGCAGTGCTAGCGGCCCGGTCTCTGGGGCCAACGTCCTGACTTTC. This encodes CASSASGPVSGANVLTF.

The chain carries TRBV19 and TRBJ2-2; D ambiguous. The CDR3 runs 15 residues. CDR1 is LNHDA and CDR2 is SQIVND in the germline V gene (reference sequence). Trimming shortened V by 5 bases and J by 4 bases, and 14 bases separated the two germline ends. In DNA, the CDR3 is TGTGCCAGTAGTTCCACTACCAGACCCACCGGGGAGCTGTTTTTT. As protein: CASSSTTRPTGELFF.

The gene calls are TRBV30 and TRBJ2-3, with 10 bases lining up with TRBD2. V shed 4 bases, J shed 5 bases, and the junction held 15 bases outside the gene matches. Germline loops: CDR1 GTSNPN, CDR2 SVGIG (reference sequence). This CDR3 is built from 17 residues. The CDR3 sequence: CAWTPPNLAGVLDTQYF. The CDR3 DNA sequence: TGTGCCTGGACCCCACCGAACCTAGCGGGAGTCCTAGATACGCAGTATTTT.

The chain joins TRBV9 to TRBJ2-3; D is perhaps TRBD2 (5 bases). The CDR3 runs 16 residues. V gave up 0 bases and J gave up 2 bases, with 13 bases separating them. Germline CDR1 and CDR2: SGDLS and YYNGEE. CDR3 region: CASSVGGELNTDTQYF. In nucleotides, the CDR3 is TGTGCCAGCAGCGTAGGTGGGGAGCTAAACACAGATACGCAGTATTTT.

This clone came up once. The genes are TRBV6-1 and TRBJ2-7; D may correspond to TRBD1 or TRBD2 (7 bases each). V shed 4 bases and J shed 5 bases, with 21 bases lying between them. The CDR3 is 16 amino acids. From germline, CDR1 is MNHNS and CDR2 SASEGT. CDR3 DNA sequence: TGTGCCAGCAGTGTCCCCAGGGGGGGAGGGCCCCACGAGCAGTACTTC. It is translated as CASSVPRGGGPHEQYF.